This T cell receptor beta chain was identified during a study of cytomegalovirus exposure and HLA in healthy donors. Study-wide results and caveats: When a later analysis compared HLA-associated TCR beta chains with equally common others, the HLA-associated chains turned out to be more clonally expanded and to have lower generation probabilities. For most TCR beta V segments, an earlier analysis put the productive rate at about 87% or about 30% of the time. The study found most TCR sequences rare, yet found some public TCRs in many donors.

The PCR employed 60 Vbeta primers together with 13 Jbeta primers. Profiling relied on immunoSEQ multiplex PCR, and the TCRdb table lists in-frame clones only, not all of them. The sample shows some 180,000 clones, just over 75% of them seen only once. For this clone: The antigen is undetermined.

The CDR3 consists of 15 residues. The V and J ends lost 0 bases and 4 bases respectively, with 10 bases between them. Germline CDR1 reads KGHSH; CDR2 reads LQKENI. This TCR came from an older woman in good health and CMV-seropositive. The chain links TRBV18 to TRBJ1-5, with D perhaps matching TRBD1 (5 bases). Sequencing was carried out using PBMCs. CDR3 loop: CASSPPGPGNQPQHF. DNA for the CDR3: TGTGCCAGCTCACCACCGGGGCCAGGTAATCAGCCCCAGCATTTT.